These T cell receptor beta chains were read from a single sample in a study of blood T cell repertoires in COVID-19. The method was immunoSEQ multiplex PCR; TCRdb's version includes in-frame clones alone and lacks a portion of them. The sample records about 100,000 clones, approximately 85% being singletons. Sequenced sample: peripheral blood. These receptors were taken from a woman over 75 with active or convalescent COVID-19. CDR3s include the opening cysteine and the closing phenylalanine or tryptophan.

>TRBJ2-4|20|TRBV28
CASNAWGQARAHVAKNIQYF
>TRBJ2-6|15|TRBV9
CASSQGGSGANVLTF
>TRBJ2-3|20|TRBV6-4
CASSDLTLAANPRRTDTQYF
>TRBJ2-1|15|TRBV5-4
CASSADRAAYNEQFF
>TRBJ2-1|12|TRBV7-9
CASRINLDEQFF
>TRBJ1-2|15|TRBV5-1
CASSLDRVYGGGYTF
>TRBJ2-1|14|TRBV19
CASSIVPEYNEQFF
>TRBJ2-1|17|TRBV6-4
CASSDSTSGRTPNEQFF
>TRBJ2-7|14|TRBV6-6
CASSFLTGTSEQYF
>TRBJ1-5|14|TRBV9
CASSEQGENQPQHF
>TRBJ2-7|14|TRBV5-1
CASSPTGQTYEQYF
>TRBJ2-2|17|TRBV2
CATRPRLAGGSTGELFF
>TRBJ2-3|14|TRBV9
CASSGGQGAYTQYF
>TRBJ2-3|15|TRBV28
CASRGGDTSTDTQYF
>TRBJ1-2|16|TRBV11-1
CASSLTGTGVGYGYTF
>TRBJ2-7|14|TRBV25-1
CASSDTGGKNEQYF
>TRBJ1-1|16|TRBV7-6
CASSDPPGGSGTEAFF
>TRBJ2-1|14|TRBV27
CASTKSGTYNEQFF
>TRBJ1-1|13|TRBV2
CASAGGSGTEAFF
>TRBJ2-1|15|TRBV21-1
CASSGPGGPYNEQFF
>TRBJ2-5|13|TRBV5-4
CASRGQGEETQYF
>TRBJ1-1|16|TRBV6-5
CASSYSSGAGVTEAFF
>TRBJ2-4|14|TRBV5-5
CASRAGTVENIQYF
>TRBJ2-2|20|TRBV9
CASSANTTPTSGRYTGELFF
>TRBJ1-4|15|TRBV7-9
CASSLVGGPDEKLFF
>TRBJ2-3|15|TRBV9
CASSVERTSGVTQYF
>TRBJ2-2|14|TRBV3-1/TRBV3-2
CASSQGIATGELFF
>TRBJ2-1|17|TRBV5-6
CASSSLSTSGSRNEQFF
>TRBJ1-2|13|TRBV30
CAWGTGLRFGYTF
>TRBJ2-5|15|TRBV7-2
CASSLGQGAAETQYF
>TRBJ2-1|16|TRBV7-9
CASSTAGLAGVNEQFF